These 23 T cell receptor beta chains came from one sample sequenced in a study of Graves' ophthalmopathy and Graves' hyperthyroidism. Researchers took RNA transcripts and amplified TCR beta CDR3 regions from them. Second-round multiplex PCR came after a first-round RT-PCR that employed HTBI primers. TCRdb ran MiXCR on the multiplex PCR reads and lists one entry per CDR3 protein. The data contain roughly 600,000 distinct CDR3 sequences, under 45% of them seen just once; the ten biggest clones take up about 4%. Material for sequencing was peripheral blood or thyroid tissue (not recorded which). Every receptor here comes from an adult man with Graves' hyperthyroidism.

Regarding this clonotype: With a much larger clone just one base away, this may be a read error. The chain carries TRBV19 and TRBJ2-5; possibly TRBD1 or TRBD2 for D (5 bases each). The CDR3 sequence is 14 residues long. The V end lost 7 bases, the J end lost 4 bases, and 16 bases lay between the germline ends. From germline, CDR1 is LNHDA and CDR2 SQIVND (reference sequence). CDR3 sequence reads: CASTRDGIGETQYF. DNA of the CDR3: TGTGCCAGTACCAGGGACGGGATCGGAGAGACCCAGTACTTC.

The CDR3 is CATSGTAYEQYF. The CDR3 DNA follows: TGTGCCACCAGTGGGACAGCCTACGAGCAGTACTTC. The genes are TRBV24-1 and TRBJ2-7, with D possibly TRBD1 on 6 matching bases. CDR3 length: 12 amino acids. Trimming removed 5 bases at V and 2 bases at J, with 6 bases between. Germline lookup yields CDR1 KGHDR and CDR2 SFDVKD.

The count of this clonotype is one. This chain connects TRBV12-3 or TRBV12-4 to TRBJ2-3, with TRBD2 identical over 7 bases. The CDR3 is 13 residues long. Germline trimming cut 3 bases from V and 6 bases from J; bases unmatched to any gene: 3. The CDR3 here is CASSFLSGDTQYF. CDR3 DNA sequence: TGTGCCAGCAGTTTCCTTAGCGGGGATACGCAGTATTTT.

This clonotype was counted many times. This chain uses TRBV10-3 with TRBJ2-2; D gene uncertain. The CDR3 has 13 amino acids. Germline V gene sequence: CDR1 ENHRY, CDR2 SYGVKD. V was trimmed by 6 bases and J by 1 base, leaving 6 bases between them. The CDR3 DNA follows: TGTGCCATCAGACCAGGGAACACCGGGGAGCTGTTTTTT. Its translation is CAIRPGNTGELFF.

In nucleotides, the CDR3 is TGTGCCAGCAGCGTAGAGCCGGGAGCTAGACACGAGCAGTACTTC. Residues: CASSVEPGARHEQYF. The J gene is TRBJ2-7, the V gene TRBV9; weak D call: TRBD2 (6 bases). CDR3 length equals 15 residues. Trimming stripped 0 bases from V and 5 bases from J, with 15 bases between. Looked up from germline, CDR1 is SGDLS and CDR2 is YYNGEE. The complete variable domain, with remaining parts taken from reference TRBV9 and TRBJ2-7, reads DSGVTQTPKHLITATGQRVTLRCSPRSGDLSVYWYQQSLDQGLQFLIQYYNGEERAKGNILERFSAQQFPDLHSELNLSSLELGDSALYFCASSVEPGARHEQYFGPGTRLTVT.

The sample holds many counts of this clonotype. The chain has TRBV29-1 and TRBJ1-5; D is possibly TRBD1 (5 bases). V was clipped by 2 bases and J by 6 bases, with 11 bases between them. CDR1 SQVTM and CDR2 ANQGSEA come from the germline V gene. The CDR3 is 13 amino acids. The CDR3 nucleotides read TGCAGCGTTGAACCCCCGGGGGGTCAGCCCCAGCATTTT. This gives the protein CSVEPPGGQPQHF.

At least ten counts were recorded for this clonotype. The CDR3 loop reads CAISDGDRNYGYTF. In DNA, the CDR3 is TGTGCCATCAGTGACGGGGACAGAAACTATGGCTACACCTTC. V is TRBV10-3 and J is TRBJ1-2; 7 bases line up with TRBD1. V lost 3 bases to trimming and J lost 2 bases; unmatched junction nucleotides: 3. Germline loops: CDR1 ENHRY, CDR2 SYGVKD. The CDR3 spans 14 residues.

The chain combines TRBV2 with TRBJ2-5; D is undetermined. The closer fit of TRBJ2-1 to the DNA end suggests the J call may be wrong. CDR1 is SNHLY and CDR2 is FYNNEI in the germline V gene. This CDR3 has 12 residues. CDR3 sequence reads: CASLLGFREQFF. The DNA of the CDR3 is TGTGCCAGCCTCCTGGGGTTTCGTGAGCAGTTCTTC.

CDR3: CSATPGQGHGYTF. CDR3 bases: TGCAGTGCTACCCCGGGACAGGGGCATGGCTACACCTTC. V and J are TRBV20-1 and TRBJ1-2; TRBD1 matches 10 bases. V lost 4 bases and J lost 6; bases outside the gene matches: 5. The CDR3 is made up of 13 amino acids. Per germline, CDR1 DFQATT and CDR2 SNEGSKA (reference sequence).

This clonotype was observed a few times. Here the CDR3 DNA reads TGCAGTGCTAGAGGTGCGGACAGGGGGCCCTCCTACGAGCAGTACTTC. Its translation is CSARGADRGPSYEQYF. This rearrangement joins TRBV20-1 to TRBJ2-7, with 11 bases identical to TRBD1. The CDR3 length is 16 residues. V lost 1 base to trimming and J lost 0 bases; unmatched junction nucleotides: 5. In germline, CDR1 is DFQATT, CDR2 SNEGSKA (reference sequence).

This clonotype has ten or more counts. The chain has TRBV13 and TRBJ1-4; TRBD1 is a possible D gene (6 bases). Germline-derived CDR1 and CDR2 are PRHDT and FYEKMQ (reference sequence). The ends were cut back, 6 bases at V and 5 bases at J, with 13 bases in the middle. This CDR3 contains 14 residues. The CDR3 nucleotides are TGTGCCAGCAGGCGAGGGGGGCGGAATGAAAAACTGTTTTTT. This encodes CASRRGGRNEKLFF.

The table lists this clonotype with many counts. This chain connects TRBV29-1 to TRBJ1-1; D unclear. CDR1 and CDR2 from the germline V gene are SQVTM and ANQGSEA. This CDR3 is built from 12 residues. Trimming stripped 3 bases from V and 1 base from J, with 6 bases between. The CDR3 bases are TGCAGCGTTGATAGAGGGAACACTGAAGCTTTCTTT. The encoded protein is CSVDRGNTEAFF. Full variable domain (outside the CDR3, taken from reference TRBV29-1 and TRBJ1-1): SAVISQKPSRDICQRGTSLTIQCQVDSQVTMMFWYRQQPGQSLTLIATANQGSEATYESGFVIDKFPISRPNLTFSTLTVSNMSPEDSSIYLCSVDRGNTEAFFGQGTRLTVV.

In regard to this clonotype: This clone may be a read error of a much larger clone one base away. V is TRBV10-3 and J is TRBJ1-1; no reliable D call. The CDR3 is 12 amino acids. V was cut by 3 bases and J by 3 bases, with 5 bases left in between. Germline CDR1 and CDR2: ENHRY and SYGVKD. Here the CDR3 DNA reads TGTGCCATCAGTGAAACGTACACTGAAGCTTTCTTT. Protein: CAISETYTEAFF.

For this clonotype: An end of the junction does not agree with germline; a read error may underlie this. DNA of the CDR3: TGTGCCGGCAGCTTGGGAGGAATCTCACCCCTCCACTTT. Protein sequence: CAGSLGGISPLHF. The V gene is TRBV7-3, the J gene TRBJ1-6; no clear D gene. CDR1 and CDR2 (germline): SGHTA, FQGTGA. The CDR3 contains 13 residues.

The chain links TRBV19 to TRBJ2-3; unclear D gene. V shed 3 bases and J shed 0 bases, with 10 bases lying between them. The CDR3 totals 15 residues. Germline CDR1 and CDR2: LNHDA and SQIVND (reference sequence). CDR3 in DNA: TGTGCCAGTAGTATTCCCGGTTCTAGCACAGATACGCAGTATTTT. Translating gives CASSIPGSSTDTQYF.

The chain has TRBV15 and TRBJ2-7, with TRBD2 as a possible D gene (6 bases). The germline gives CDR1 LNHNV, CDR2 YYDKDF (reference sequence). The CDR3 spans 16 residues. V lost 1 base and J lost 5, with 18 bases in between. The CDR3 nucleotides are TGTGCCACCAGCAGAGGGAGGGTCGGAGGGGCCAACGAGCAGTACTTC. Protein sequence: CATSRGRVGGANEQYF.

Worth noting for this clonotype: The conserved closing phenylalanine or tryptophan is absent in this CDR3, likely reflecting a read error. No DNA is shown, since the ends of the CDR3 on it are uncertain; the CDR3 is the one TCRdb lists. CDR3 sequence: CASSSYNPYLL. The rearrangement links TRBV7-3 to TRBJ1-6. A total of 11 residues make up the CDR3, ends included. In germline, CDR1 is SGHTA, CDR2 FQGTGA.

This clonotype was seen many times. This chain links TRBV7-9 with TRBJ2-7; 12 bases fit TRBD2. The CDR3 runs to 15 residues. Trimming at V came to 5 bases and at J to 2 bases, leaving 4 bases not matched to a gene. Germline V gives CDR1 SEHNR, CDR2 FQNEAQ (reference sequence). The CDR3 DNA follows: TGTGCCAGCAGCCGCGGACTAGCGGGAACCTACGAGCAGTACTTC. This translates into CASSRGLAGTYEQYF.

This clonotype was recorded many times. This chain joins TRBV10-3 and TRBJ1-1, with 12 bases aligning to TRBD1. Germline trimming cut 6 bases from V and 8 bases from J; bases unmatched to any gene: 16. Germline V CDR1 and CDR2: ENHRY, SYGVKD. The length of the CDR3 is 17 residues. CDR3 region: CAISGISTGQGAKEAFF. The CDR3 DNA follows: TGTGCCATCAGCGGCATTAGTACGGGACAGGGGGCTAAAGAAGCTTTCTTT.

Notes on this clonotype: A much more abundant neighbour one base away suggests this may be a read error. The V call is TRBV25-1, the J call TRBJ2-7; no firm D call. This CDR3 is 15 amino acids long. Germline CDR1 and CDR2: MGHDK and SYGVNS. The CDR3 region has the DNA TGTGCCCGCAGCCTATTGAACCACGGAGCCTACGAGCAGTACTTC. This sequence encodes CARSLLNHGAYEQYF.

This clonotype was recorded at least ten times. The genes are TRBV5-1 and TRBJ1-1; 7 bases line up with TRBD1. The CDR3 length is 14 residues. Germline-derived CDR1 and CDR2 are SGHRS and YFSETQ. V shed 4 bases and J 0 bases; nucleotides not matched to a gene: 3. The CDR3 DNA reads TGCGCCAGCAGCGGGGACAGCATGAACACTGAAGCTTTCTTT. Its translation is CASSGDSMNTEAFF.

This clonotype was observed many times. The chain couples TRBV29-1 to TRBJ1-4; D gene ambiguous. Per the germline V gene, CDR1 is SQVTM and CDR2 is ANQGSEA. Deletions cut 6 bases from V and 4 bases from J, with 12 bases between. The CDR3 is 13 amino acids. The CDR3 region is CSVGDKSNEKLFF. The CDR3 DNA sequence: TGCAGCGTGGGAGACAAAAGTAATGAAAAACTGTTTTTT.

This clonotype showed up many times. The chain combines TRBV5-1 with TRBJ2-6, with 11 bases lining up with TRBD1. The J segment lost 1 base and the V segment lost 7 bases, leaving 1 base of the junction unmatched. The CDR3 has 15 residues. CDR1 and CDR2 (germline): SGHRS, YFSETQ. The CDR3 reads CASGTGGSGANVLTF. CDR3 bases: TGCGCCAGCGGGACAGGGGGATCTGGGGCCAACGTCCTGACTTTC. Combining the CDR3 with reference TRBV5-1 and TRBJ2-6 gives the whole variable domain KAGVTQTPRYLIKTRGQQVTLSCSPISGHRSVSWYQQTPGQGLQFLFEYFSETQRNKGNFPGRFSGRQFSNSRSEMNVSTLELGDSALYLCASGTGGSGANVLTFGAGSRLTVL.